This T cell receptor beta chain was retrieved from a study of T cell changes during pregnancy in multiple sclerosis. TCRdb's copy holds only in-frame clones and misses some; the assay was immunoSEQ multiplex PCR. The repertoire holds 55,000 to 65,000 clones, with about 93% as singletons. The CDR3 covers 16 residues. Germline V CDR1 and CDR2: SGHRS, YFSETQ. The junction had 5 bases not matched to a gene; V was cut back by 3 bases and J by 1 base. The chain employs TRBV5-1 and TRBJ2-3; 10 bases align to TRBD1. This specimen consisted of CD8+ T cells from peripheral blood mononuclear cells, obtained in the third trimester of pregnancy. This clonotype originated in a female donor with multiple sclerosis, enrolled in a pregnancy study. The DNA of the CDR3 is TGCGCCAGCAGCTCGAGGACAGGGGGAGGCACAGATACGCAGTATTTT. It specifies CASSSRTGGGTDTQYF.